The sequence of this T cell receptor beta chain was determined in a study of OX40 agonist ivuxolimab in advanced cancers. With regard to the full study: Ivuxolimab was an agonistic, fully human IgG2 monoclonal antibody directed against OX40 (CD134), a costimulatory receptor. Intravenous ivuxolimab was administered to patients every 2 weeks at six dose levels: 0.01, 0.1, 0.3, 1.5, 3 and 10 mg/kg. Among the 50 to 55 dose-escalation patients, some 20 had hepatocellular carcinoma, around 15 melanoma, 9 renal cell carcinoma and 9 head and neck cancer. In the dose-escalation cohort, 75% to 90% of patients were male, and the mean age was 60 years with a range of about 20 to 80. Prior anti-PD-1, anti-PD-L1 or anti-CTLA-4 therapy was permitted, and checkpoint inhibitors had been received by around 40% of dose-escalation patients. Partial responses occurred in three dose-escalation patients, of whom one had hepatocellular carcinoma and two had cutaneous melanoma. The point of sequencing TCRbeta in the periphery was to test whether ivuxolimab changed TCR sequence diversity and drove clonal T-cell expansion. The paper covers the monotherapy dose-escalation part of the phase I ivuxolimab trial, which included N ≈ 52 patients.

Genomic DNA was extracted from sorted cells for sequencing of the TCRbeta CDR3 region. The immunoSEQ Assay was used for sequencing of TCRbeta CDR3 regions. TCRdb took this table from immuneACCESS and kept in-frame rearrangements with V and J called. Such tables lack part of the clones; where checked against another copy, unresolved V genes explain under half of the gap, and the rest is unexplained. Across this sample there are 35,000 or so clones, with roughly four fifths seen only once. About 1.8% of the sample belongs to the ten largest clones. What the study reported, not specific to this receptor: In partial responders in the 0.1-3.0 mg/kg groups, normalized peripheral clonal expansion was found to be among the lowest, especially among CD8+ T cells. Low levels of normalized T-cell clonal expansion were also seen in some patients who did not respond. After ivuxolimab, more expanded clones were found on average in CD8+ T cells than in CD4+ T cells. Antigen specificity was not determined for the clonally expanded peripheral T cells. Clonal expansion of both CD4+ and CD8+ blood T cells was observed from baseline to week 6 at doses 0.1 to 3.0 mg/kg.

The trial excluded patients who had a history of autoimmune disease or were on systemic immunosuppression. Peripheral blood for TCR sequencing was collected from all dose cohorts at baseline, on cycle 4 day 1, and on cycle 7 day 1. The samples were taken from a phase I, first-in-human, multicenter, open-label dose-escalation trial of ivuxolimab. Adults with locally advanced or metastatic head and neck squamous cell, hepatocellular, melanoma or renal cell carcinoma were enrolled in the trial. Before TCR sequencing, CD4+ T cells and CD8+ T cells were sorted from peripheral blood as separate populations. Points on this clone: This receptor's antigen is unknown. Base quality data are lacking; no much larger clone is found one base away. Other DNA variants within this sample encode the same CDR3.

According to the germline V gene, CDR1 reads MDHEN and CDR2 reads SYDVKM. The CDR3 covers 13 residues, taking in both the cysteine and the phenylalanine. CDR3 DNA is the only sequence kept; it has 39 bases, read in frame from the first base. This TCR derives from an adult with an advanced solid tumor such as melanoma, head and neck, liver or kidney cancer. The receptor chain draws on TRBV28 and TRBJ1-2; no confident D gene assignment can be made. This specimen consisted of CD4+ or CD8+ T cells sorted from blood, obtained in a trial of the OX40 agonist ivuxolimab. The DNA sequence follows: TGTGCGACGCCAGGTCAGCTTAACTATGGCTACACCTTC. Its protein is CATPGQLNYGYTF.